This T cell receptor beta chain originates from a study of blood T cell repertoires in COVID-19. CDR1 and CDR2 from the germline V gene are SQVTM and ANQGSEA. V dropped 0 bases and J dropped 4; count of bases not matched to a gene: 7. The CDR3 contains 15 residues. Patients of the Seattle cohort, enrolled during active infection, were followed longitudinally. This clone was found a few times. Repertoires were generated with immunoSEQ multiplex PCR, while TCRdb's copy carries only in-frame clones and drops some. This table has 25,000 to 35,000 clones, around 90% appearing once. This TCR was sampled from a man aged 55 to 70 with COVID-19, enrolled during active disease. Sequences were obtained from peripheral blood. V gene TRBV29-1 combines with J gene TRBJ2-5; 8 nucleotides agree with TRBD1. The CDR3 sequence: CSVEDLRTGRETQYF. The CDR3 DNA reads TGCAGCGTTGAAGATCTTCGGACAGGGAGAGAGACCCAGTACTTC. Based on the CDR3 plus reference TRBV29-1 and TRBJ2-5, the full variable domain is SAVISQKPSRDICQRGTSLTIQCQVDSQVTMMFWYRQQPGQSLTLIATANQGSEATYESGFVIDKFPISRPNLTFSTLTVSNMSPEDSSIYLCSVEDLRTGRETQYFGPGTRLLVL.